This T cell receptor beta chain was documented in a study of blood T cells in healthy people across ages. CDR1 is DFQATT, CDR2 SNEGSKA, per germline (reference sequence). This CDR3 is built from 14 residues. A J-beta primer mix and a sample-barcoded 5' primer were used in a second PCR of roughly 7 to 12 cycles. One entry per CDR3 protein, called by TCRdb with MiXCR from the 5' RACE reads. There are more than 700,000 distinct CDR3 sequences in the sample; 35% to 50% occur only once, and roughly 20% lies in the top ten. The specimen was blood. The V gene is TRBV20-1, the J gene TRBJ2-7, with 14 bases fitting TRBD2. The better agreement between TRBJ2-5 and the DNA end casts doubt on the J call. The TCR comes from an elderly man in good health. The CDR3 DNA sequence: TGCAGTGCGACTAGCGGGGGGGCCTTGGAGACCCAGTACTTC. It yields the protein CSATSGGALETQYF.